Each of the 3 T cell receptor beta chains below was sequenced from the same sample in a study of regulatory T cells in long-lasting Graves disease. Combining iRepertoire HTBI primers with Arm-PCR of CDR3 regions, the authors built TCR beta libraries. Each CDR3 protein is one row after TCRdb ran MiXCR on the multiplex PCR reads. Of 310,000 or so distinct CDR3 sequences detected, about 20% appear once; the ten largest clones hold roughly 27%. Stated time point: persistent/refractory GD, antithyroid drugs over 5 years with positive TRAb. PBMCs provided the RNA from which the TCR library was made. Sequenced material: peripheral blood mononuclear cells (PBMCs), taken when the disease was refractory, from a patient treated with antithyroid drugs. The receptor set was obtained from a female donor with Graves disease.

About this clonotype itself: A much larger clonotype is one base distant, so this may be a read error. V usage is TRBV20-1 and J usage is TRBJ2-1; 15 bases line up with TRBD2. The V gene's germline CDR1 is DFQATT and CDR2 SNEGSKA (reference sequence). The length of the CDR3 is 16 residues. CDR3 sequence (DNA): TGCGGTGCTAGAGGACTAGCGGGAGGGCCGTACAATGAGCAGTTCTTC. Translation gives CGARGLAGGPYNEQFF.

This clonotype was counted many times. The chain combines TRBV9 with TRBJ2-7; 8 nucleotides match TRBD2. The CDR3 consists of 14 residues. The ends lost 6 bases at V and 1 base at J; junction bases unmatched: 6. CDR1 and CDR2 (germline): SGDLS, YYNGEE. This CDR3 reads CASTPLAESYEQYF. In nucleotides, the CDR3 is TGTGCCAGCACCCCACTAGCGGAGTCCTACGAGCAGTACTTC.

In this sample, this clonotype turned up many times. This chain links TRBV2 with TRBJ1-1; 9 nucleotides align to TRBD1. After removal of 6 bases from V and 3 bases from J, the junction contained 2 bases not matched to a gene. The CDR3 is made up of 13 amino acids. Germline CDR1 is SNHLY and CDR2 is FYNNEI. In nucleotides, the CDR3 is TGTGCCAGCAGGGGGACAGGGTACACTGAAGCTTTCTTT. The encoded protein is CASRGTGYTEAFF.